This T cell receptor (beta chain) was captured by sequencing in a study of neurological immune-mediated disorders. This clonotype was seen ten or more times. The CDR3 has 13 residues. Trimming removed 5 bases from V and 6 bases from J, with 15 bases in between. The germline V gene has CDR1 SGHRS and CDR2 YFSETQ. Time point here: longitudinal time-point 2. Preparation of the unsorted libraries drew on 2 million PBMCs stored at -80 C. TCRdb fed the 5' RACE reads into MiXCR, producing one record per CDR3 protein. The sample lists 65,000 to 85,000 distinct CDR3 sequences; 5.8% were seen once. The rearrangement links TRBV5-1 to TRBJ2-7; no clear D gene. Sequenced sample: PBMCs. The TCR comes from a woman aged 60-70 years with multiple sclerosis. CDR3 coding DNA: TGCGCCAGCAGACCCGAAGGGTTTTCCGAGCAGTACTTC. It specifies CASRPEGFSEQYF.